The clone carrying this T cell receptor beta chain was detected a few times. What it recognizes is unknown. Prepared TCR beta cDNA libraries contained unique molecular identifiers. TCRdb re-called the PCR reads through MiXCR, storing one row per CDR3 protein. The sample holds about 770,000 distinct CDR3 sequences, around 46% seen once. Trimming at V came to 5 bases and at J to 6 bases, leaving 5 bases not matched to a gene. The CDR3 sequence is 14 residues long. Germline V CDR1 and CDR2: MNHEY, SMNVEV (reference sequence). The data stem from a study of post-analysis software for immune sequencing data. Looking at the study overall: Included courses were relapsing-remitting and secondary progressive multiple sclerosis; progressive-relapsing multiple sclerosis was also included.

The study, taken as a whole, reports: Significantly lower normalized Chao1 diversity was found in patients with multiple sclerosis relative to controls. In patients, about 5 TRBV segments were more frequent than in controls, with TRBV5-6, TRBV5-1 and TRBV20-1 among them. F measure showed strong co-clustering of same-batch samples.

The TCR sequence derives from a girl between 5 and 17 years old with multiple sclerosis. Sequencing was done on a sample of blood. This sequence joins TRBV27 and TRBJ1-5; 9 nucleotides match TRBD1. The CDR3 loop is CASSPGQGSQPQHF. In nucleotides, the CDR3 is TGTGCCAGCAGTCCCGGACAGGGGTCTCAGCCCCAGCATTTT.